A single sample is the source of the 3 T cell receptor beta chains below, sequenced in a study of blood T cell repertoires in COVID-19 (dated by TCRdb to 2020 to 2022). The library was generated by the immunoSEQ multiplex PCR assay. Imported from immuneACCESS, the table was reduced by TCRdb to in-frame sequences with V and J called. These copies leave out some clones; in studies compared against another copy, an unresolved V gene accounts for under half, and the cause of the remainder is not known. The table for this sample lists approximately 210,000 clones; 84% of them were counted only once. Nearly 20% of the sample is held by the ten biggest clonotypes. The sequencing sample was made of peripheral blood. These TCRs come from a man under 40 with active or convalescent COVID-19.

The J gene is TRBJ2-4, the V gene TRBV7-2; 10 bases fit TRBD2. The CDR3 runs to 16 residues. Germline assignment: CDR1 SGHTA and CDR2 FQGNSA. The ends lost 4 bases at V and 5 bases at J; junction bases unmatched: 8. The CDR3 DNA is TGTGCCAGCAGCTGGGCTAGCGGGGGACACCAAAACATTCAGTACTTC. It is translated as CASSWASGGHQNIQYF.

The rearrangement links TRBV9 to TRBJ2-1; the D gene is possibly TRBD2 (6 bases). This CDR3 comprises 12 residues. Trimming took 4 bases from V and 8 from J, leaving 10 bases between them. CDR1 and CDR2 (germline): SGDLS, YYNGEE. The CDR3 DNA follows: TGTGCCAGCAGCCGACTAGGGGATGAGCAGTTCTTC. This codes for CASSRLGDEQFF.

The gene calls are TRBV11-2 and TRBJ1-3; D gene unclear. There are 15 residues in the CDR3. Germline CDR1 SGHAT, CDR2 FQNNGV. Trimming took off 1 base at V and 0 bases at J, with 7 bases between the two ends. The CDR3 DNA is TGTGCCAGCAGCTTAGGGCTCAGCTCTGGAAACACCATATATTTT. Its protein product is CASSLGLSSGNTIYF.